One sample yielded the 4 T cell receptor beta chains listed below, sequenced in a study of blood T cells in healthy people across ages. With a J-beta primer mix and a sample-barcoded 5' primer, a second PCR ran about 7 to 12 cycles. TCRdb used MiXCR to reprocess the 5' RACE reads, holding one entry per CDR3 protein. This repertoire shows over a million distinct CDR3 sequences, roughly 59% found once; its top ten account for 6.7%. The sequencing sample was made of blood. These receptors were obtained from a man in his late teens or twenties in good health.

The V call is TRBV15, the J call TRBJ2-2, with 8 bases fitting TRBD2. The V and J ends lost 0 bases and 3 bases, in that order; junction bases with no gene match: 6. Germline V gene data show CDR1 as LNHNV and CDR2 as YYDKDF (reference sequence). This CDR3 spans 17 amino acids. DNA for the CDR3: TGTGCCACCAGCAGAGATCGACTAGCGTTACACACCGGGGAGCTGTTTTTT. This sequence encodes CATSRDRLALHTGELFF. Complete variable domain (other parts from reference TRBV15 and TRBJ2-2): DAMVIQNPRYQVTQFGKPVTLSCSQTLNHNVMYWYQQKSSQAPKLLFHYYDKDFNNEADTPDNFQSRRPNTSFCFLDIRSPGLGDTAMYLCATSRDRLALHTGELFFGEGSRLTVL.

Here the CDR3 DNA reads TGCGCCAGCAGCTTGGGGACAGACAATCAGCCCCAGCATTTT. This codes for CASSLGTDNQPQHF. The chain couples TRBV5-1 to TRBJ1-5, with D perhaps matching TRBD1 (6 bases). The CDR3 consists of 14 residues. Germline loops: CDR1 SGHRS, CDR2 YFSETQ. The V end was cut by 0 bases, the J end by 3 bases, with 7 bases between.

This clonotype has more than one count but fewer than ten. The CDR3 DNA reads as TGTGCCAGCAGCCTAGGGGGGGGAGGCGGGTACAATGAGCAGTTCTTC. Translation: CASSLGGGGGYNEQFF. The gene calls are TRBV6-5 and TRBJ2-1, with D possibly being TRBD2 (7 bases). CDR1 MNHEY and CDR2 SVGAGI come from the germline V gene. Trimming left V 6 bases short and J 4 bases short, with 19 bases between. CDR3 length: 16 residues.

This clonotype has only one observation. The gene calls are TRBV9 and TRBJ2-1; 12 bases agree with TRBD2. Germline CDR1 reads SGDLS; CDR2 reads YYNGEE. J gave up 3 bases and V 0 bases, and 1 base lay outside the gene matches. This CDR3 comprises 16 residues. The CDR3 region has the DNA TGTGCCAGCAGCGTAGCTAGCGGGGGGGTCTACAATGAGCAGTTCTTC. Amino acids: CASSVASGGVYNEQFF.